One sample yielded the 13 T cell receptor beta chains listed below, sequenced in a study of blood T cell repertoires in COVID-19. Produced via immunoSEQ multiplex PCR; TCRdb's table is partial and in-frame only. The sample carries some 170,000 clones, 80% to 90% recorded once. Sequenced material: peripheral blood. The receptors stem from a man aged 40-49 years with acute or convalescent COVID-19.

The chain uses TRBV25-1 and TRBJ1-2; 10 positions agree with TRBD1. Germline values: CDR1 MGHDK, CDR2 SYGVNS. The CDR3 consists of 14 residues. V lost 6 bases and J lost 7; bases outside the gene matches: 8. CDR3 DNA: TGTGCCAGCAGCGATGACAGGGGGCGATTTGGCTACACCTTC. Its protein is CASSDDRGRFGYTF.

The gene calls are TRBV19 and TRBJ2-7; 7 bases match TRBD1. The CDR3 totals 13 residues. Germline-derived CDR1 and CDR2 are LNHDA and SQIVND (reference sequence). V was pared by 5 bases and J by 2 bases, with 3 bases of the junction left unmatched. In DNA form, the CDR3 reads TGTGCCAGTAGTCGGGACAGACCCTACGAGCAGTACTTC. Protein sequence: CASSRDRPYEQYF.

The chain joins TRBV7-9 to TRBJ1-1, with 10 bases identical to TRBD1. This CDR3 is built from 16 residues. After removal of 4 bases from V and 0 bases from J, the junction contained 5 bases not matched to a gene. Germline-derived CDR1 and CDR2 are SEHNR and FQNEAQ (reference sequence). This chain's CDR3 is CASSSGTGDMNTEAFF. The CDR3 DNA follows: TGTGCCAGCAGCTCTGGGACAGGGGACATGAACACTGAAGCTTTCTTT.

The chain has TRBV4-1 and TRBJ2-1; 8 bases align to TRBD2. The V segment lost 1 base and the J segment 6 bases; nucleotides outside the gene matches: 5. CDR3 size: 15 residues. Germline CDR1 and CDR2: MGHRA and YSYEKL. The CDR3 sequence: CASSQVAGIGNEQFF. The CDR3, as DNA: TGCGCCAGCAGCCAAGTAGCGGGGATCGGCAATGAGCAGTTCTTC.

This clone showed up just once. The rearrangement joins TRBV28 to TRBJ1-4; a weak D match, TRBD1 (5 bases). V lost 6 bases, J lost 1 base, and 9 bases lay in between. Germline CDR1 is MDHEN and CDR2 is SYDVKM. The CDR3 runs 14 residues. This CDR3 reads CASRPGGTNEKLFF. The CDR3 bases are TGTGCCAGCAGACCGGGGGGAACTAATGAAAAACTGTTTTTT.

This chain links TRBV2 with TRBJ1-4; D uncertain. Per the germline V gene, CDR1 is SNHLY and CDR2 is FYNNEI. The CDR3 totals 13 residues. Trimming shortened V by 5 bases and J by 8 bases, and 12 bases separated the two germline ends. CDR3 sequence (DNA): TGTGCCAGCAGTTTGCTTTACAGAGAAAAACTGTTTTTT. Protein: CASSLLYREKLFF. Full variable domain (missing parts from reference TRBV2 and TRBJ1-4): EPEVTQTPSHQVTQMGQEVILRCVPISNHLYFYWYRQILGQKVEFLVSFYNNEISEKSEIFDDQFSVERPDGSNFTLKIRSTKLEDSAMYFCASSLLYREKLFFGSGTQLSVL.

This clone was counted only a few times. This rearrangement joins TRBV10-3 to TRBJ2-2; the match to TRBD1 covers 7 bases. The CDR3 covers 14 residues. V was clipped by 6 bases and J by 5 bases; unmatched bases: 6. Germline V gene sequence: CDR1 ENHRY, CDR2 SYGVKD. CDR3 residues: CAIRSVRGTGELFF. DNA for the CDR3: TGTGCCATCAGGAGCGTCAGGGGGACCGGGGAGCTGTTTTTT.

The gene calls are TRBV30 and TRBJ2-2; tentative D call: TRBD1 (5 bases). CDR1 is GTSNPN and CDR2 is SVGIG in the germline V gene (reference sequence). The CDR3 contains 17 residues. Trimming shortened V by 2 bases and J by 4 bases, and 20 bases separated the two germline ends. CDR3 protein: CAWSPGYRSLGTGELFF. Here the CDR3 DNA reads TGTGCCTGGAGTCCCGGCTACAGGTCACTCGGCACCGGGGAGCTGTTTTTT.

The chain carries TRBV28 and TRBJ2-7; TRBD1 matches at 8 bases. This CDR3 contains 14 residues. Looked up from germline, CDR1 is MDHEN and CDR2 is SYDVKM. J lost 5 bases, V lost 6 bases, and 9 bases had no gene match. CDR3: CASSRPGQVNEQYF. The CDR3 region has the DNA TGTGCCAGCAGCCGACCGGGACAGGTAAACGAGCAGTACTTC.

The chain recombines TRBV12-3 or TRBV12-4 with TRBJ1-1; a possible D gene is TRBD1 (5 bases). This CDR3 region has 13 residues. V lost 11 bases to trimming and J lost 4 bases, with 17 bases between them. CDR3 protein: CASDGGGRTEAFF. The CDR3 DNA sequence: TGTGCCTCCGATGGGGGAGGGCGCACTGAAGCTTTCTTT.

This sequence joins TRBV15 and TRBJ2-7, with D uncertain. CDR3 length equals 15 residues. V dropped 0 bases and J dropped 1 base, with 10 bases sitting between them. Germline lookup yields CDR1 LNHNV and CDR2 YYDKDF (reference sequence). CDR3 sequence (DNA): TGTGCCACCAGCAGAGATCTGTTGTCTTCCTACGAGCAGTACTTC. Its translation: CATSRDLLSSYEQYF.

The chain uses TRBV10-3 and TRBJ2-5, with D tentatively TRBD2 (6 bases). Germline V CDR1 and CDR2: ENHRY, SYGVKD. The V end lost 10 bases, the J end lost 5 bases, and 11 bases lay between the germline ends. This CDR3 is built from 11 residues. The CDR3 loop reads CATGVGETQYF. CDR3 coding DNA: TGTGCCACGGGGGTCGGGGAGACCCAGTACTTC.

V is TRBV11-2 and J is TRBJ2-7; the D gene is possibly TRBD1 (6 bases). V lost 4 bases, J lost 3 bases, and 13 bases lay in between. CDR1 is SGHAT and CDR2 is FQNNGV in the germline V gene. The CDR3 has 14 residues. CDR3 sequence (DNA): TGTGCCAGCAGCTCGAGGACAGACAACTACGAGCAGTACTTC. This sequence encodes CASSSRTDNYEQYF. The variable domain in full, completed from reference TRBV11-2 and TRBJ2-7, reads EAGVAQSPRYKIIEKRQSVAFWCNPISGHATLYWYQQILGQGPKLLIQFQNNGVVDDSQLPKDRFSAERLKGVDSTLKIQPAKLEDSAVYLCASSSRTDNYEQYFGPGTRLTVT.